This TCR beta chain comes out of a study of T cell changes during pregnancy in multiple sclerosis. This clone was counted once. The ends lost 3 bases at V and 1 base at J; junction bases unmatched: 10. Germline CDR1 SGHRS, CDR2 YFSETQ. The CDR3 covers 17 residues. TCRdb keeps only in-frame clones here, not all; method: immunoSEQ multiplex PCR. This sample has about 79,000 clones; just over 90% occur once, and the top ten carry around 0.75%. The sequenced sample was peripheral blood, obtained in the second trimester of pregnancy. This chain links TRBV5-1 with TRBJ2-5, with TRBD2 identical over 9 bases. The sequence derives from a female donor in good health, enrolled as a control in a pregnancy study. The CDR3 DNA is TGCGCCAGCAGCTCACCGGGGAGCGGGGGGTCCCAAGAGACCCAGTACTTC. Protein product: CASSSPGSGGSQETQYF. The full variable domain, completed using reference TRBV5-1 and TRBJ2-5, is KAGVTQTPRYLIKTRGQQVTLSCSPISGHRSVSWYQQTPGQGLQFLFEYFSETQRNKGNFPGRFSGRQFSNSRSEMNVSTLELGDSALYLCASSSPGSGGSQETQYFGPGTRLLVL.